These T cell receptor beta chains were read from a single sample in a study of blood T cell repertoires in COVID-19. The data were produced by immunoSEQ multiplex PCR, yet TCRdb's version contains in-frame clones alone and is incomplete. The repertoire includes some 14,000 clones, about 83% of them detected once, and approximately 36% sits in the top ten. The specimen was peripheral blood. The source of these receptors is a human donor in a cohort sampled during active COVID-19. CDR3s include the opening cysteine and the closing phenylalanine or tryptophan. Fields, in order: V gene, clone size, J gene, D gene, CDR3 protein, CDR3 DNA. D genes are given only for firm matches. A row's size may be missing; if present it is once, few, many or a size class.

TRBV7-2	medium-sized	TRBJ2-7	TRBD2	CASSPPAGAAYEQYF	TGTGCCAGCAGTCCCCCAGCGGGAGCCGCCTACGAGCAGTACTTC
TRBV15	NA	TRBJ2-5	NA	CATSREGAGGTQYF	TGTGCCACCAGCAGAGAAGGAGCCGGAGGGACCCAGTACTTC
TRBV5-6	NA	TRBJ2-5	TRBD2	CASSREMVAGVGETQYF	TGTGCCAGCAGCCGGGAGATGGTAGCGGGAGTGGGAGAGACCCAGTACTTC
TRBV6-5	once	TRBJ2-1	NA	CASSYSTYDPKFF	TGTGCCAGCAGTTACTCGACATACGACCCGAAGTTCTTC
TRBV14	NA	TRBJ2-7	TRBD1	CASSHLDRASYEQYF	TGTGCCAGCAGCCACCTGGACAGGGCCTCCTACGAGCAGTACTTC
TRBV6-5	NA	TRBJ2-1	NA	CASSSRQENEQFF	TGTGCCAGCAGTTCGCGACAGGAGAATGAGCAGTTCTTC
TRBV27	NA	TRBJ1-2	TRBD1	CASSLTGQGYLNYGYTF	TGTGCCAGCAGTTTAACGGGACAGGGATACCTCAACTATGGCTACACCTTC
TRBV4-3	once	TRBJ2-7	NA	CASSQDRGSSYEQYF	TGCGCCAGCAGCCAAGATCGGGGAAGCTCCTACGAGCAGTACTTC
TRBV28	NA	TRBJ2-7	TRBD2	CASSLFRGSSYEQYF	TGTGCCAGCAGTTTATTTCGCGGGAGCTCCTACGAGCAGTACTTC
TRBV6-5	NA	TRBJ1-3	NA	CASTLSGRGNTIYF	TGTGCCAGCACTTTATCGGGGAGGGGAAACACCATATATTTT
TRBV5-4	NA	TRBJ2-1	TRBD2	CASSPQRGGRYEQFF	TGTGCCAGCAGCCCCCAGCGGGGGGGCCGCTATGAGCAGTTCTTC
TRBV28	NA	TRBJ2-7	NA	CASSLWDNEQYF	TGTGCCAGCAGTTTATGGGACAACGAGCAGTACTTC
TRBV6-1	once	TRBJ2-1	TRBD2	CASSDRGGVDEQFF	TGTGCCAGCAGTGACCGGGGGGGCGTCGATGAGCAGTTCTTC
TRBV28	NA	TRBJ2-1	TRBD1	CASSLGQGMVEQFF	TGTGCCAGCAGTCTCGGACAGGGAATGGTTGAGCAGTTCTTC
TRBV6-2/TRBV6-3	NA	TRBJ1-1	NA	CASSYVGTEAFF	TGTGCCAGCAGTTACGTCGGGACTGAAGCTTTCTTT
TRBV28	NA	TRBJ1-1	TRBD1	CASSLGGQGAEAFF	TGTGCCAGCAGTTTAGGAGGGCAGGGGGCTGAAGCTTTCTTT
TRBV18	NA	TRBJ2-3	TRBD2	CASSPRLAGAQAQARAHTQYF	TGTGCCAGCTCACCACGGCTAGCGGGGGCCCAAGCACAGGCCCGGGCGCATACGCAGTATTTT
TRBV7-9	NA	TRBJ1-2	NA	CASSPQPGWSIGYTF	TGTGCCAGCAGCCCTCAACCAGGGTGGTCTATTGGCTACACCTTC
TRBV6-5	NA	TRBJ1-1	NA	CASNPTGNTEAFF	TGTGCCAGCAATCCGACGGGGAACACTGAAGCTTTCTTT
TRBV7-3	NA	TRBJ2-1	TRBD1	CASSSEDRGAVLYNEQFF	TGTGCCAGCAGCTCCGAGGACAGGGGCGCCGTCCTCTACAATGAGCAGTTCTTC
TRBV7-9	few	TRBJ1-2	TRBD1	CASSPRTGVALYGYTF	TGTGCCAGCAGCCCCCGGACAGGGGTGGCCCTCTATGGCTACACCTTC
TRBV15	NA	TRBJ1-6	NA	CATSRGRESSPLHF	TGTGCCACCAGCAGAGGAAGGGAGAGCTCACCCCTCCACTTT
TRBV9	NA	TRBJ1-2	NA	CASSVGRGGYTF	TGTGCCAGCAGCGTAGGGAGGGGCGGCTACACCTTC
TRBV7-9	NA	TRBJ2-1	TRBD2	CASSFSGGALDEQFF	TGTGCCAGCAGCTTTAGCGGGGGGGCGTTGGATGAGCAGTTCTTC
TRBV19	NA	TRBJ2-4	TRBD1	CASSIPQGVAKNIQYF	TGTGCCAGTAGTATCCCGCAGGGGGTAGCCAAAAACATTCAGTACTTC
TRBV9	NA	TRBJ2-7	TRBD2	CASSVGASGTYEQYF	TGTGCCAGCAGCGTAGGGGCTAGCGGGACCTACGAGCAGTACTTC
TRBV5-1	NA	TRBJ2-3	TRBD2	CASSLGQRGASTDTQYF	TGCGCCAGCAGCTTGGGACAGCGGGGGGCTAGCACAGATACGCAGTATTTT
TRBV23-1	NA	TRBJ1-3	NA	CASSQGIQGPSGNTIYF	TGCGCCAGCAGTCAAGGTATACAGGGTCCCTCTGGAAACACCATATATTTT
TRBV28	NA	TRBJ2-7	NA	CASSLAREGYEQYF	TGTGCCAGCAGTTTAGCACGCGAGGGCTACGAGCAGTACTTC
TRBV4-3	NA	TRBJ1-2	NA	CASSQDRQVGYGYTF	TGCGCCAGCAGCCAAGATAGACAGGTTGGGTATGGCTACACCTTC
TRBV6-4	NA	TRBJ2-3	NA	CASSEGRGPPTDTQYF	TGTGCCAGCAGTGAGGGGCGGGGGCCGCCCACAGATACGCAGTATTTT
TRBV4-2	NA	TRBJ2-5	NA	CASSQETSFGIEETQYF	TGTGCCAGCAGCCAAGAAACCAGTTTCGGGATTGAAGAGACCCAGTACTTC
TRBV5-4	NA	TRBJ1-1	TRBD1	CASSTGTVLTYTEAFF	TGTGCCAGCAGCACGGGGACAGTCCTTACTTACACTGAAGCTTTCTTT
TRBV19	NA	TRBJ1-6	NA	CASSLTDSPLHF	TGTGCCAGTAGCCTGACTGATTCACCCCTCCACTTT
TRBV28	NA	TRBJ2-5	NA	CASSPPHRVGGETQYF	TGTGCCAGCAGTCCCCCCCACAGGGTAGGAGGAGAGACCCAGTACTTC
TRBV5-1	NA	TRBJ2-5	TRBD1	CASSLARGQGETQYF	TGCGCCAGCAGCTTGGCCAGGGGACAGGGTGAGACCCAGTACTTC
TRBV23-1	NA	TRBJ1-5	NA	CASLSNQPQHF	TGCGCCAGCTTAAGCAATCAGCCCCAGCATTTT
TRBV25-1	NA	TRBJ1-2	NA	CASKGDGWLDGYTF	TGTGCCAGCAAGGGGGACGGCTGGTTGGATGGCTACACCTTC
TRBV18	NA	TRBJ2-7	TRBD1	CASSPPTGGRYEQYF	TGTGCCAGCTCACCACCGACAGGGGGCCGCTACGAGCAGTACTTC
TRBV28	NA	TRBJ1-2	NA	CASSLIGGNYGYTF	TGTGCCAGCAGTTTAATTGGGGGCAACTATGGCTACACCTTC
TRBV18	NA	TRBJ2-1	TRBD2	CASSTSGFRQYDNEQFF	TGTGCCAGCTCAACTAGCGGGTTCAGGCAGTATGACAATGAGCAGTTCTTC
TRBV16	NA	TRBJ1-1	NA	CASSQSGGSTEAFF	TGTGCCAGCAGCCAATCGGGAGGCAGCACTGAAGCTTTCTTT
TRBV28	NA	TRBJ1-6	NA	CASIPLAQGAPQPLHF	TGTGCCAGCATCCCTTTGGCCCAGGGTGCCCCTCAGCCCCTCCACTTT
TRBV21-1	NA	TRBJ1-6	NA	CASSKVRDRVNSPLHF	TGTGCCAGCAGCAAAGTCCGGGACAGGGTGAATTCACCCCTCCACTTT
TRBV6-6	NA	TRBJ2-7	NA	CASSPGGDYEQYF	TGTGCCAGCAGCCCAGGAGGGGACTACGAGCAGTACTTC
TRBV6-6	NA	TRBJ1-5	NA	CASSQSGRGPQHF	TGTGCCAGCAGTCAGTCCGGCCGGGGTCCCCAGCATTTT
TRBV2	NA	TRBJ1-5	NA	CASSTGFSNQPQHF	TGTGCCAGCAGTACAGGTTTTAGCAATCAGCCCCAGCATTTT
TRBV19	NA	TRBJ1-5	NA	CASSPGLGGAGNQPQHF	TGTGCCAGTAGTCCCGGCCTGGGGGGGGCAGGCAATCAGCCCCAGCATTTT
TRBV19	NA	TRBJ2-1	TRBD2	CASNPGLASYNEQFF	TGTGCCAGTAATCCGGGACTAGCGTCTTACAATGAGCAGTTCTTC
TRBV9	NA	TRBJ1-2	TRBD1	CASSVVGTGLYGYTF	TGTGCCAGCAGCGTGGTTGGGACAGGGCTCTATGGCTACACCTTC
TRBV25-1	NA	TRBJ2-7	NA	CASRRQGNEQYF	TGTGCCAGCAGGAGGCAGGGAAACGAGCAGTACTTC
TRBV4-1	NA	TRBJ2-1	NA	CASSQSPGGHNEQFF	TGCGCCAGCAGCCAATCCCCCGGGGGGCACAATGAGCAGTTCTTC
TRBV9	NA	TRBJ1-1	TRBD1	CASSPAGTANTEAFF	TGTGCCAGCAGCCCTGCCGGGACAGCGAACACTGAAGCTTTCTTT
TRBV30	NA	TRBJ2-3	NA	CAWSLRLDSTDTQYF	TGTGCCTGGAGTCTCCGACTAGATAGCACAGATACGCAGTATTTT